Each of the 4 T cell receptor beta chains below was sequenced from the same sample in a study of blood T cell repertoires in COVID-19. TCRdb keeps only in-frame clones here, not all; method: immunoSEQ multiplex PCR. The sample includes 150,000 to 200,000 clones, 85% to 90% of them seen just once. The sample consisted of peripheral blood. The receptor source for this set is a man aged 60 to 69 with COVID-19, enrolled during active disease.

The V gene is TRBV29-1, the J gene TRBJ1-2; the match to TRBD1 covers 9 bases. The CDR3 is 14 residues long. Germline lookup yields CDR1 SQVTM and CDR2 ANQGSEA. The ends lost 3 bases at V and 8 bases at J; junction bases unmatched: 10. The CDR3, as DNA: TGCAGCGTTGATACTACGGGACAGGGTCTGGGCTACACCTTC. It specifies CSVDTTGQGLGYTF. Looking up the rest from reference TRBV29-1 and TRBJ1-2 gives the full variable domain: SAVISQKPSRDICQRGTSLTIQCQVDSQVTMMFWYRQQPGQSLTLIATANQGSEATYESGFVIDKFPISRPNLTFSTLTVSNMSPEDSSIYLCSVDTTGQGLGYTFGSGTRLTVV.

The chain employs TRBV27 and TRBJ1-6; D unclear. There are 17 residues in the CDR3. Trimming shortened V by 6 bases and J by 0 bases, and 15 bases separated the two germline ends. Germline CDR1 MNHEY, CDR2 SMNVEV (reference sequence). The CDR3 loop reads CASSPPRGFSYNSPLHF. The CDR3 DNA sequence: TGTGCCAGCAGCCCACCCCGGGGTTTCTCCTATAATTCACCCCTCCACTTT.

This clone was recorded once. The chain recombines TRBV28 with TRBJ1-6; possible D gene TRBD1, 5 bases. V dropped 4 bases and J dropped 0 bases, with 7 bases sitting between them. This CDR3 spans 15 amino acids. Germline CDR1 is MDHEN and CDR2 is SYDVKM. CDR3 nucleotide sequence: TGTGCCAGCAGTTCCGACAGCTCCTATAATTCACCCCTCCACTTT. This encodes CASSSDSSYNSPLHF. The full variable domain, in which reference TRBV28 and TRBJ1-6 provide the parts outside the CDR3, is DVKVTQSSRYLVKRTGEKVFLECVQDMDHENMFWYRQDPGLGLRLIYFSYDVKMKEKGDIPEGYSVSREKKERFSLILESASTNQTSMYLCASSSDSSYNSPLHFGNGTRLTVT.

J is TRBJ1-5 and V is TRBV24-1; D call uncertain. This CDR3 is 15 amino acids long. V lost 3 bases, J lost 2 bases, and 10 bases lay in between. Germline V gene sequence: CDR1 KGHDR, CDR2 SFDVKD. CDR3 in amino acids: CATSDRVNGNQPQHF. CDR3 DNA: TGTGCCACCAGTGATCGGGTTAACGGCAATCAGCCCCAGCATTTT.